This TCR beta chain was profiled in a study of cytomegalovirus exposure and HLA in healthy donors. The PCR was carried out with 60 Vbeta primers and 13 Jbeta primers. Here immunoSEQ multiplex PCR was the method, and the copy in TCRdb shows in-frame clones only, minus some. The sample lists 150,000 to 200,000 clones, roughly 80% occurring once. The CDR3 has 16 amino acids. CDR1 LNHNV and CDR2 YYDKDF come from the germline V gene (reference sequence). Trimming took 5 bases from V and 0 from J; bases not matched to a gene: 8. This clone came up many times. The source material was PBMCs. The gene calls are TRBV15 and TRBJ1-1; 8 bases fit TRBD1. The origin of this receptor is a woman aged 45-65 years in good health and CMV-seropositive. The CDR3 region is CATSGRTGFLNTEAFF. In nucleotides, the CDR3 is TGTGCCACCAGCGGCCGGACAGGGTTCTTGAACACTGAAGCTTTCTTT.